These 27 T cell receptor beta chains were sequenced from one sample in a study of T cells after yellow fever vaccination. TCRdb independently ran MiXCR on the 5' RACE reads; one entry per CDR3 protein. Here the sample spans about 580,000 distinct CDR3 sequences, roughly a sixth being singletons. The source material was PBMCs, sampled 5 days after the first yellow fever vaccination. The receptors derive from a man aged 18-30 years who received the YFV17D yellow fever vaccine.

The chain couples TRBV7-9 to TRBJ2-5; D is ambiguous. V was pared by 5 bases and J by 2 bases, with 18 bases between. CDR1 and CDR2 from the germline V gene are SEHNR and FQNEAQ (reference sequence). The CDR3 length is 16 residues. The CDR3 DNA reads as TGTGCCAGCAGCCAAGGAAGACGGGCGCCTCAAGAGACCCAGTACTTC. It is translated as CASSQGRRAPQETQYF.

V and J are TRBV4-3 and TRBJ1-2, with 7 bases matching TRBD1. CDR1 is LGHNA, CDR2 YSLEER, per germline. V was pared by 1 base and J by 6 bases, with 17 bases of the junction left unmatched. This CDR3 has 18 residues. The CDR3 spells CASSQVPLKGGGKDGYTF. The CDR3 DNA is TGCGCCAGCAGCCAAGTCCCCTTGAAAGGGGGCGGGAAGGATGGCTACACCTTC.

This clonotype occurred a few times. This chain joins TRBV6-1 and TRBJ2-1; no firm D call. Trimming left V 6 bases short and J 7 bases short, with 13 bases between. Germline CDR1 reads MNHNS; CDR2 reads SASEGT. CDR3 length: 13 amino acids. The CDR3 nucleotides are TGTGCCAGCAGCCACCGCGTAGGGAATGAGCAGTTCTTC. It is translated as CASSHRVGNEQFF.

This clonotype has a handful of counts. The gene calls are TRBV4-1 and TRBJ1-6; 8 bases fit TRBD1. Germline assignment: CDR1 MGHRA and CDR2 YSYEKL. There are 16 residues in the CDR3. The V gene end was trimmed by 3 bases and the J gene end by 7 bases; junction bases not matched to a gene: 8. The DNA for the CDR3 is TGCGCCAGCAGCCAGGCATGGCAGGGGGCGAATTCACCCCTCCACTTT. It codes for CASSQAWQGANSPLHF.

The genes are TRBV21-1 and TRBJ1-2. TRBV21-1 is a known pseudogene. The CDR3 length is 16 residues. The CDR3 here is CASRGRTSKGDYGYTF. CDR3 DNA sequence: TGTGCCAGCAGAGGGAGGACATCAAAAGGGGACTATGGCTACACCTTC.

The CDR3 spells CAISAPGTYEQYV. In DNA form, the CDR3 reads TGTGCCATCAGTGCCCCGGGAACCTACGAGCAGTACGTC. The chain carries TRBV10-3 and TRBJ2-7; maybe TRBD2 (5 bases). Trimming stripped 4 bases from V and 2 bases from J, with 9 bases between. The V gene's germline CDR1 is ENHRY and CDR2 SYGVKD. This CDR3 spans 13 amino acids.

The chain joins TRBV28 to TRBJ2-7; D is ambiguous. This CDR3 has 14 residues. The germline CDR1 and CDR2 sequences are MDHEN and SYDVKM. Between the trimmed V and J ends, which lost 0 bases and 2 bases, there was a span of 8 bases. The CDR3, as DNA: TGTGCCAGCAGTTTATGGGGGATACCCTACGAGCAGTACGTC. This codes for CASSLWGIPYEQYV.

This chain connects TRBV20-1 to TRBJ1-5; maybe TRBD1 (5 bases). Trimming removed 1 base at V and 1 base at J, with 11 bases between. This CDR3 contains 15 residues. CDR1 is DFQATT, CDR2 SNEGSKA, per germline (reference sequence). CDR3 nucleotide sequence: TGCAGTGCTAGAGCCGGCAGGGCCAGCAATCAGCCCCAGCATTTT. Translated, it gives CSARAGRASNQPQHF.

The chain couples TRBV6-2 or TRBV6-3 to TRBJ1-5, with D possibly matching TRBD1 (6 bases). V dropped 7 bases and J dropped 3 bases, with 19 bases sitting between them. Germline V gene lookup returns CDR1 MNHEY and CDR2 SVGEGT. The CDR3 is made up of 16 amino acids. The CDR3 loop is CASTPRRGANNQPQHF. CDR3 sequence (DNA): TGTGCCAGCACCCCCCGGCGGGGGGCTAACAATCAGCCCCAGCATTTT.

The chain links TRBV9 to TRBJ2-1, with 8 bases lining up with TRBD2. Germline CDR1 is SGDLS and CDR2 is YYNGEE. This CDR3 contains 15 residues. Trimming cost V 4 bases and J 4 bases; bases outside gene matches: 7. The CDR3 nucleotides read TGTGCCAGCAGCTCCCGGGGGGGGAGGTACAATGAGCAGTTCTTC. The encoded protein is CASSSRGGRYNEQFF.

CDR3 protein: CASSSGLTDTDTQYF. The CDR3 DNA sequence: TGCGCCAGCAGCTCTGGACTGACAGACACAGATACGCAGTATTTT. V gene TRBV5-1 combines with J gene TRBJ2-3; D possibly uses TRBD1 or TRBD2 (5 bases each). CDR1 and CDR2 from the germline V gene are SGHRS and YFSETQ. The V end lost 3 bases, the J end lost 2 bases, and 13 bases lay between the germline ends. The CDR3 runs to 15 residues.

This clonotype appeared once. This sequence joins TRBV2 and TRBJ2-2, with TRBD2 identical over 7 bases. Germline CDR1 is SNHLY and CDR2 is FYNNEI. The CDR3 has 15 residues. V lost 4 bases and J lost 5; bases outside the gene matches: 7. DNA of the CDR3: TGTGCCAGCAGTGGACCAGCGGGGCCGACCGGGGAGCTGTTTTTT. Its protein is CASSGPAGPTGELFF.

This sequence joins TRBV12-3 or TRBV12-4 and TRBJ1-1; a weak D match, TRBD1 (5 bases). This CDR3 has 14 residues. The V gene lost 3 bases and the J gene lost 5 bases, with 13 bases spanning the gap. The CDR3 DNA sequence: TGTGCCAGCAGTTTTAGGTGGGAGGGGACTGAAGCTTTCTTT. It encodes CASSFRWEGTEAFF.

This clonotype has at least ten counts. This chain links TRBV5-1 with TRBJ2-7, with TRBD1 identical over 7 bases. With V trimmed by 4 bases and J by 5 bases, 12 bases remained unmatched. This CDR3 comprises 15 residues. CDR1 is SGHRS, CDR2 YFSETQ, per germline. CDR3 sequence: CASSIMTGSYDEQYF. As DNA, the CDR3 is TGCGCCAGCAGCATCATGACAGGGTCCTACGACGAGCAGTACTTC.

This clonotype showed up just a few times. The chain employs TRBV7-9 and TRBJ1-5; possible D gene TRBD1, 6 bases. CDR1 SEHNR and CDR2 FQNEAQ come from the germline V gene (reference sequence). V dropped 1 base and J dropped 4 bases, with 14 bases sitting between them. This CDR3 is 16 amino acids long. The CDR3 here is CASSLERTAGNQPQHF. For the CDR3, the DNA is TGTGCCAGCAGCTTAGAGAGGACAGCCGGGAATCAGCCCCAGCATTTT.

This clonotype has more than one count but fewer than ten. The chain couples TRBV20-1 to TRBJ2-6; no definite D call. CDR3 length: 14 amino acids. Germline V gene sequence: CDR1 DFQATT, CDR2 SNEGSKA (reference sequence). V lost 4 bases, J lost 3 bases, and 10 bases lay in between. Here the CDR3 DNA reads TGCAGTGCTACCAATGACTTTGGGGCCAACGTCCTGACTTTC. The encoded protein is CSATNDFGANVLTF.

The V and J genes are TRBV29-1 and TRBJ1-1, with D uncertain. The V end was cut by 0 bases, the J end by 4 bases, with 9 bases between. The CDR3 loop spans 13 amino acids. Germline V CDR1 and CDR2: SQVTM, ANQGSEA. CDR3 amino acids: CSVEDGDTTEAFF. Here the CDR3 DNA reads TGCAGCGTTGAAGACGGCGACACCACTGAAGCTTTCTTT. Variable domain in full (rest from reference TRBV29-1 and TRBJ1-1): SAVISQKPSRDICQRGTSLTIQCQVDSQVTMMFWYRQQPGQSLTLIATANQGSEATYESGFVIDKFPISRPNLTFSTLTVSNMSPEDSSIYLCSVEDGDTTEAFFGQGTRLTVV.

The rearrangement links TRBV20-1 to TRBJ2-3; TRBD2 agrees at 7 bases. CDR3 length equals 15 residues. Germline assignment: CDR1 DFQATT and CDR2 SNEGSKA (reference sequence). The junction had 10 bases not matched to a gene; V was cut back by 2 bases and J by 5 bases. The CDR3 DNA follows: TGCAGTGCTAGAAATCCATCCGGGGGGAAAGATACGCAGTATTTT. Protein product: CSARNPSGGKDTQYF.

This chain connects TRBV12-3 or TRBV12-4 to TRBJ1-1; D remains unclear. The CDR3 sequence is 14 residues long. The V gene lost 1 base and the J gene lost 2 bases, with 8 bases spanning the gap. CDR3 sequence (DNA): TGTGCCAGCAGTTTAGGACTCGTAAACACTGAAGCTTTCTTT. This codes for CASSLGLVNTEAFF.

For this clonotype: At one boundary the junction diverges from the germline segment, which might be a read error. The rearrangement links TRBV7-9 to TRBJ1-6; unclear D gene. The CDR3 sequence is 14 residues long. The germline V gene has CDR1 SEHNR and CDR2 FQNEAQ (reference sequence). The CDR3 nucleotides are TGTGCCAGCAGCTTGGAACGTAATAATTCATCCCTCCACTTT. This gives the protein CASSLERNNSSLHF. Combining the CDR3 with reference TRBV7-9 and TRBJ1-6 gives the whole variable domain DTGVSQNPRHKITKRGQNVTFRCDPISEHNRLYWYRQTLGQGPEFLTYFQNEAQLEKSRLLSDRFSAERPKGSFSTLEIQRTEQGDSAMYLCASSLERNNSSLHFGNGTRLTVT.

The gene calls are TRBV6-5 and TRBJ2-2; 10 bases are shared with TRBD2. J was trimmed by 6 bases and V by 3 bases; bases with no gene match: 7. Per germline, CDR1 MNHEY and CDR2 SVGAGI. CDR3 size: 16 residues. The CDR3 nucleotides are TGTGCCAGCAGTTATTCCGGGACTAGCGCCCCCGGGGAGCTGTTTTTT. Translating gives CASSYSGTSAPGELFF.

This clonotype has just a few counts. The rearrangement uses TRBV4-1 and TRBJ2-7; 15 nucleotides match TRBD2. From germline, CDR1 is MGHRA and CDR2 YSYEKL. The CDR3 spans 16 residues. V trimming: 4 bases; J trimming: 4 bases; junction bases outside the gene matches: 5. CDR3 in DNA: TGCGCCAGCAGCCCCGGGACTAGCGGGGGGATTTACGAGCAGTACTTC. Protein product: CASSPGTSGGIYEQYF.

This clonotype was detected only a few times. This sequence joins TRBV24-1 and TRBJ2-4; D is unclear. V dropped 4 bases and J dropped 0 bases, with 12 bases sitting between them. The germline gives CDR1 KGHDR, CDR2 SFDVKD. The CDR3 spans 16 residues. The CDR3 coding sequence is TGTGCCACCAGTGAGTCCTCCCACCTAGCCAAAAACATTCAGTACTTC. It codes for CATSESSHLAKNIQYF.

This clonotype was counted many times. V usage is TRBV4-3 and J usage is TRBJ1-1; D is unclear. The V and J ends lost 4 bases and 5 bases respectively, with 11 bases between them. CDR3 length: 13 residues. The germline V gene has CDR1 LGHNA and CDR2 YSLEER. The CDR3 sequence: CASSLNALTEAFF. The CDR3 DNA reads TGCGCCAGCAGCCTAAACGCCCTTACTGAAGCTTTCTTT.

The V gene is TRBV4-1, the J gene TRBJ2-7; no clear D gene. Germline CDR1 reads MGHRA; CDR2 reads YSYEKL. V lost 2 bases to trimming and J lost 1 base, with 9 bases between them. There are 14 residues in the CDR3. CDR3 sequence (DNA): TGCGCCAGCAGCCAATTGGGAAGGTCCTACGAGCAGTACTTC. It yields the protein CASSQLGRSYEQYF.

The chain couples TRBV7-2 to TRBJ2-2; 7 nucleotides match TRBD2. The CDR3 totals 15 residues. The ends lost 5 bases at V and 6 bases at J; junction bases unmatched: 9. The V gene's germline CDR1 is SGHTA and CDR2 FQGNSA. The CDR3, as DNA: TGTGCCAGCAGCATGACTAGGGGAGGGTCCGGGGAGCTGTTTTTT. Protein product: CASSMTRGGSGELFF.

This clonotype has only a few counts. The gene calls are TRBV29-1 and TRBJ2-7; no firm D call. Trimming stripped 1 base from V and 0 bases from J, with 7 bases between. The CDR3 extends over 13 amino acids. CDR1 and CDR2 (germline): SQVTM, ANQGSEA. The CDR3 nucleotides are TGCAGCGTTGAAGGAGGAAACTCCTACGAGCAGTACTTC. It is translated as CSVEGGNSYEQYF.